The 18 T cell receptor beta chains below were found in one sample sequenced in a study of T cell responses to AZD1222 COVID-19 vaccine (dated by TCRdb to the early 2020s). According to the study, the label for this sample's time point signals: baseline before first vaccination. The receptor library was made with the immunoSEQ multiplex PCR assay. Drawn from immuneACCESS, this table holds only the in-frame rearrangements with V and J called that TCRdb kept. Clones are partly lost; checked studies trace under half to an unresolved V gene and leave the rest unexplained. The sample table shows roughly 160,000 clones, and 85% to 90% are seen once. The biggest ten clones account for about 6.9% of the sample. The sequences come from peripheral blood, collected on day 0 of AZD1222 vaccination. The receptors stem from an adult in good health.

The V gene is TRBV7-9, the J gene TRBJ2-7, with unresolved D. CDR3 length equals 12 residues. Germline-derived CDR1 and CDR2 are SEHNR and FQNEAQ (reference sequence). Trimming shortened V by 6 bases and J by 3 bases, and 9 bases separated the two germline ends. Written as DNA, the CDR3 is TGTGCCAGCAGTTCAGTAGTCTACGAGCAGTACTTC. Its protein is CASSSVVYEQYF.

The V gene is TRBV5-5, the J gene TRBJ1-2, with a possible D match to TRBD1 (5 bases). Trimming cost V 3 bases and J 0 bases, with 12 bases left between them. Per germline, CDR1 SGHKS and CDR2 YYEKEE (reference sequence). The CDR3 consists of 15 residues. This CDR3 is CASSWGLGANYGYTF. CDR3 DNA: TGTGCCAGCAGCTGGGGCCTTGGGGCTAACTATGGCTACACCTTC.

The J gene is TRBJ2-7, the V gene TRBV5-4, with D possibly matching TRBD1 (6 bases). The ends were cut back, 4 bases at V and 6 bases at J, with 17 bases in the middle. The CDR3 runs to 14 residues. Germline-derived CDR1 and CDR2 are SGHNT and YYREEE (reference sequence). The CDR3: CASSTGPDSSEQYV. The CDR3 DNA sequence: TGTGCCAGCAGCACGGGCCCGGACAGCAGCGAGCAGTACGTC.

The rearrangement joins TRBV18 to TRBJ1-4; D not resolved. This CDR3 is built from 13 residues. V lost 3 bases, J lost 15 bases, and 17 bases lay in between. In germline, CDR1 is KGHSH, CDR2 LQKENI. CDR3 residues: CASSPRYRADMFF. CDR3 nucleotides: TGTGCCAGCTCACCCCGGTACCGAGCGGATATGTTTTTT.

The V and J genes are TRBV28 and TRBJ1-1; TRBD1 might be the D (5 bases). V lost 6 bases, J lost 1 base, and 12 bases lay in between. CDR3 length: 14 amino acids. CDR1 MDHEN and CDR2 SYDVKM come from the germline V gene. Here the CDR3 DNA reads TGTGCCAGCAGGACAGAGTATAGGAACACTGAAGCTTTCTTT. It yields the protein CASRTEYRNTEAFF.

This sequence joins TRBV13 and TRBJ1-6; maybe TRBD1 (6 bases). V was clipped by 5 bases and J by 10 bases, with 21 bases between them. CDR1 and CDR2 from the germline V gene are PRHDT and FYEKMQ (reference sequence). CDR3 length: 16 residues. The CDR3 protein is CASSPTRTEAKSPLHF. The CDR3 DNA reads TGTGCCAGCAGCCCCACTAGGACAGAAGCCAAGTCACCCCTCCACTTT. The variable domain in full, with the rest retrieved from reference TRBV13 and TRBJ1-6, is AAGVIQSPRHLIKEKRETATLKCYPIPRHDTVYWYQQGPGQDPQFLISFYEKMQSDKGSIPDRFSAQQFSDYHSELNMSSLELGDSALYFCASSPTRTEAKSPLHFGNGTRLTVT.

The chain has TRBV7-8 and TRBJ2-7, with 15 positions matching TRBD2. The CDR3 totals 17 residues. Germline V gives CDR1 SGHVS, CDR2 FQNEAQ. J was trimmed by 2 bases and V by 4 bases; bases with no gene match: 6. In nucleotides, the CDR3 is TGTGCCAGCAGCTCCCAATGGACTAGCGGGGGGGCCTACGAGCAGTACGTC. It codes for CASSSQWTSGGAYEQYV.

V and J are TRBV19 and TRBJ2-7; D possibly uses TRBD1 or TRBD2 (6 bases each). This CDR3 spans 16 amino acids. The V end lost 3 bases, the J end lost 5 bases, and 20 bases lay between the germline ends. The V gene's germline CDR1 is LNHDA and CDR2 SQIVND (reference sequence). Here the CDR3 reads CASSIVMGGATHEQYF. DNA of the CDR3: TGTGCCAGTAGTATCGTAATGGGGGGCGCGACCCACGAGCAGTACTTC.

J is TRBJ2-1 and V is TRBV4-1; no clear D gene. The CDR3 spans 14 residues. Germline V CDR1 and CDR2: MGHRA, YSYEKL. Deletions cut 4 bases from V and 1 base from J, with 8 bases between. CDR3 in amino acids: CASSPDASYNEQFF. The CDR3 DNA follows: TGCGCCAGCAGCCCCGACGCATCCTACAATGAGCAGTTCTTC.

This clone is a singleton in its sample. The genes are TRBV4-2 and TRBJ1-2; 10 bases fit TRBD1. The germline gives CDR1 LGHNA, CDR2 YNFKEQ. V trimming: 8 bases; J trimming: 7 bases; junction bases outside the gene matches: 10. The length of the CDR3 is 14 residues. The CDR3 loop reads CASSPGQGTFGYTF. CDR3 DNA: TGTGCCAGCTCACCGGGACAGGGGACGTTTGGCTACACCTTC.

This chain connects TRBV27 to TRBJ1-4; 7 nucleotides line up with TRBD1. With 2 bases clipped from V and 7 bases from J, the junction kept 4 bases outside the gene matches. CDR3 length: 14 amino acids. Germline V gene data show CDR1 as MNHEY and CDR2 as SMNVEV (reference sequence). In nucleotides, the CDR3 is TGTGCCAGCAGTTTAAGGCAGGGGGGTGAAAAACTGTTTTTT. It translates to CASSLRQGGEKLFF.

The chain carries TRBV4-2 and TRBJ2-3, with D perhaps TRBD1 or TRBD2 (5 bases each). CDR1 LGHNA and CDR2 YNFKEQ come from the germline V gene. This CDR3 has 15 amino acids. V lost 2 bases to trimming and J lost 4 bases, with 13 bases between them. The CDR3 region has the DNA TGTGCCAGCAGCCAAAAGGATTGGGGGTCAGATACGCAGTATTTT. Amino acid sequence: CASSQKDWGSDTQYF.

This rearrangement joins TRBV9 to TRBJ2-2; either TRBD1 or TRBD2 may fit D (5 bases each). This CDR3 comprises 19 residues. V lost 4 bases and J 0 bases, leaving 22 bases between the germline ends. CDR1 is SGDLS and CDR2 is YYNGEE in the germline V gene. The CDR3 here is CASSLRDGQQTSNTGELFF. The CDR3 DNA reads TGTGCCAGCAGCCTCCGGGACGGACAACAAACGTCGAACACCGGGGAGCTGTTTTTT.

This clone was observed a single time. The CDR3 reads CASTTRGANTGELFF. The DNA for the CDR3 is TGTGCCAGCACGACACGAGGCGCGAACACCGGGGAGCTGTTTTTT. The V and J genes are TRBV9 and TRBJ2-2; D is unclear. V lost 6 bases, J lost 0 bases, and 12 bases lay in between. The CDR3 contains 15 residues. CDR1 is SGDLS and CDR2 is YYNGEE in the germline V gene.

A few counts support this clone. The chain couples TRBV3-1 (or the pseudogene TRBV3-2) to TRBJ2-2; D gene ambiguous. CDR3 length: 13 amino acids. CDR1 LGHDT and CDR2 YNNKEL come from the germline V gene (reference sequence). Deletions cut 4 bases from V and 3 bases from J, with 6 bases between. CDR3 nucleotides: TGTGCCAGCAGCCGAAGGGACACCGGGGAGCTGTTTTTT. Residues: CASSRRDTGELFF.

V and J are TRBV29-1 and TRBJ1-2; TRBD1 might be the D (5 bases). With 1 base removed from V and 2 bases from J, the gap between germline ends came to 5 bases. This CDR3 is 12 amino acids long. CDR1 is SQVTM and CDR2 is ANQGSEA in the germline V gene. The CDR3 loop is CSVEGTNYGYTF. CDR3 DNA: TGCAGCGTTGAAGGGACAAACTATGGCTACACCTTC.

The CDR3 protein is CASGLVGVDTQYF. The CDR3 bases are TGTGCTAGTGGTTTGGTAGGCGTAGATACGCAGTATTTT. The chain links TRBV12-5 to TRBJ2-3; the D is unclear. CDR3 length equals 13 residues. The germline V gene encodes CDR1 LGHNT and CDR2 FRNRAP. V shed 0 bases and J shed 5 bases, with 6 bases lying between them.

CDR3 coding DNA: TGTGCCAGCAGCAAAACGGGGGACCCCACACGGGAAAAACTGTTTTTT. This codes for CASSKTGDPTREKLFF. The gene calls are TRBV3-1 (or the pseudogene TRBV3-2) and TRBJ1-4; perhaps TRBD1 as D (5 bases). Between the trimmed V and J ends, which lost 5 bases and 8 bases, there was a span of 21 bases. The CDR3 spans 16 residues. The germline gives CDR1 LGHDT, CDR2 YNNKEL (reference sequence).